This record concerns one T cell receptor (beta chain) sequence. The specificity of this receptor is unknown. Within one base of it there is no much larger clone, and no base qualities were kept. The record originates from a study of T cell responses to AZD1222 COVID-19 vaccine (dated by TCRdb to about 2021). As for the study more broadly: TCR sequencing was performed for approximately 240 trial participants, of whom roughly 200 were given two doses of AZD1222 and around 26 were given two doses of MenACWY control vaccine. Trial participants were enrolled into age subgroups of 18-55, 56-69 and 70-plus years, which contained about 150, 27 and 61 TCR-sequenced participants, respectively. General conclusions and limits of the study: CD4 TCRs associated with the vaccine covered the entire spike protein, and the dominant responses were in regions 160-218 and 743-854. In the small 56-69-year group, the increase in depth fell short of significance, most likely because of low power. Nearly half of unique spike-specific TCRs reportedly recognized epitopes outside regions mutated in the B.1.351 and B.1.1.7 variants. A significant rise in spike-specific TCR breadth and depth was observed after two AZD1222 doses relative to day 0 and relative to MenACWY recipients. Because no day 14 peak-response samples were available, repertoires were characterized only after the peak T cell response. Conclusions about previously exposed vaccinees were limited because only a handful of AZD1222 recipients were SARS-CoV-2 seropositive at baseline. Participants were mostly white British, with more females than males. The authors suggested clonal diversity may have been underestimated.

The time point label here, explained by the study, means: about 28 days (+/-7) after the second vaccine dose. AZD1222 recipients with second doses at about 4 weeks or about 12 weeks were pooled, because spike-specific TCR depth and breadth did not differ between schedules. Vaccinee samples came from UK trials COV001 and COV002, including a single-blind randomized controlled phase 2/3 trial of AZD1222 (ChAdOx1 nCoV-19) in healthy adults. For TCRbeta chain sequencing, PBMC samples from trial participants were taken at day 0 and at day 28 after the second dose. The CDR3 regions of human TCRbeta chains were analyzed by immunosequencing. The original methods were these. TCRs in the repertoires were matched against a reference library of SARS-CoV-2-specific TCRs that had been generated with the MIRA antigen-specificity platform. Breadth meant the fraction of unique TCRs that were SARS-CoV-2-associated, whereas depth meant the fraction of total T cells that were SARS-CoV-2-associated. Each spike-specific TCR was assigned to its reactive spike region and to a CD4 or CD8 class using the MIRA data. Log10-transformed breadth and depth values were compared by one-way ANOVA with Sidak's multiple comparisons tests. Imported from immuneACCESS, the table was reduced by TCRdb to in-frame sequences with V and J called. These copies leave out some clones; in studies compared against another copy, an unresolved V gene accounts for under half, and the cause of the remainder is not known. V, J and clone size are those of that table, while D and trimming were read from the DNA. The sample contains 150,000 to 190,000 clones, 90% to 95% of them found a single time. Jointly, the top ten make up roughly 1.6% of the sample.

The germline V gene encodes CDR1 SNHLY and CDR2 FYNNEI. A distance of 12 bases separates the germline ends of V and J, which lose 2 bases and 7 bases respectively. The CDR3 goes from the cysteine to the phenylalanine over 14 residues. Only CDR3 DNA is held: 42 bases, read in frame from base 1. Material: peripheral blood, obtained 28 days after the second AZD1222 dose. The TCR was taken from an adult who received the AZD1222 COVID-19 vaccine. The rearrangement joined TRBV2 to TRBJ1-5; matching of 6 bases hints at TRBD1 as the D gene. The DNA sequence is TGTGCCAGCAGTGAAAGGCAGGGGATACAGCCCCAGCATTTT. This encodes CASSERQGIQPQHF.